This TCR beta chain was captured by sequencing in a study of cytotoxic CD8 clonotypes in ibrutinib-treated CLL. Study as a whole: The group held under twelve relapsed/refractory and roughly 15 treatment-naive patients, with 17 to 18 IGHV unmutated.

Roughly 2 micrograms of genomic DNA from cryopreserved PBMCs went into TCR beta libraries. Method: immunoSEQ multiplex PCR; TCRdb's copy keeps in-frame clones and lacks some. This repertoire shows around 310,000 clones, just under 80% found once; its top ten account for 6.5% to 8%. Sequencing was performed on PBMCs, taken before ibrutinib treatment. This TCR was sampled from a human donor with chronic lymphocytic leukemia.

The CDR3 DNA reads TGTGCCAGCAGTGAATACCAGGGGATGTGGGGCTACACCTTC. It codes for CASSEYQGMWGYTF. The chain is built from TRBV25-1 and TRBJ1-2; D may be TRBD1 (6 bases). The CDR3 runs to 14 residues. CDR1 and CDR2 (germline): MGHDK, SYGVNS. Trimming took off 0 bases at V and 8 bases at J, with 13 bases between the two ends.